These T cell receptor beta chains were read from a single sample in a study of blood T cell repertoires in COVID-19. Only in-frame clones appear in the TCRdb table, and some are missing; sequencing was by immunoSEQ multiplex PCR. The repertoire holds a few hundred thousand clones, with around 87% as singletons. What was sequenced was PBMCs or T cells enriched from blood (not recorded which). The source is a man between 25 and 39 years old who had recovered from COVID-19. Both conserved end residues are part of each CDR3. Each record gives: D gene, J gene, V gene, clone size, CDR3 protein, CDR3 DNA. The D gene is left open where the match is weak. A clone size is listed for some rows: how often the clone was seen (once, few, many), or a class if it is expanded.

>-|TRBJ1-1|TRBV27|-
CASSGGAGNTEAFF
TGTGCCAGCAGTGGGGGGGCTGGTAACACTGAAGCTTTCTTT
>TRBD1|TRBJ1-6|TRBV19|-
CASSLTGGNSPLHF
TGTGCCAGTAGCCTCACAGGGGGCAATTCACCCCTCCACTTT
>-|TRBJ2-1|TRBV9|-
CASSVGRQGYNEQFF
TGTGCCAGCAGCGTGGGGCGGCAGGGATACAATGAGCAGTTCTTC
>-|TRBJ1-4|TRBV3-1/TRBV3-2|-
CASTPGRYEKLFF
TGTGCCAGCACCCCGGGAAGGTATGAAAAACTGTTTTTT
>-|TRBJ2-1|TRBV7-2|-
CASSFSWGGEQFF
TGTGCCAGCAGCTTCTCCTGGGGGGGCGAACAGTTCTTC
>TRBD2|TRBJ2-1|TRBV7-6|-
CASSSSLGLAGDNEQFF
TGTGCCAGCAGCTCGAGCCTGGGCCTAGCGGGGGACAATGAGCAGTTCTTC
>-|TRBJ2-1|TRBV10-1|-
CASSPSPSFNEQFF
TGCGCCAGCAGCCCGAGCCCAAGCTTCAATGAGCAGTTCTTC
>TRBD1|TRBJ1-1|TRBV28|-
CASSIAQGINTEAFF
TGTGCCAGCAGTATTGCACAGGGGATTAACACTGAAGCTTTCTTT
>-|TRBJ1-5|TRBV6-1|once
CASSEYSSNQPQHF
TGTGCCAGCAGTGAGTACTCAAGCAATCAGCCCCAGCATTTT
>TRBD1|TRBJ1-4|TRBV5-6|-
CASSLGQGAEKLFF
TGTGCCAGCAGCTTGGGGCAGGGGGCTGAAAAACTGTTTTTT
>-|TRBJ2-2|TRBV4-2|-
CASSPAMNTGELFF
TGTGCCAGCAGCCCTGCTATGAACACCGGGGAGCTGTTTTTT
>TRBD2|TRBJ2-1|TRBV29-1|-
CSVDWRGERGYNEQFF
TGCAGCGTTGATTGGCGCGGGGAGCGGGGGTACAATGAGCAGTTCTTC